This T cell receptor (beta chain) was retrieved from a study of tumor and adjacent non-tumor tissue in lung cancer. This sample's RNA came from whole unsorted tissue. The library came from three nested PCR rounds adapted from ARM-PCR protocols. Via MiXCR, TCRdb re-called the multiplex PCR reads, giving one row per CDR3 protein. Of 220,000 or so distinct CDR3 sequences listed, 70% to 75% were seen once; the top ten hold about 23%. The junction had 6 bases not matched to a gene; V was cut back by 5 bases and J by 2 bases. The CDR3 loop spans 14 amino acids. Germline V lookup: CDR1 DFQATT, CDR2 SNEGSKA (reference sequence).

The sample was lung tumor tissue. This receptor was identified in a man in his sixties with non-small cell lung cancer. V is TRBV20-1 and J is TRBJ2-1; 7 bases are a match to TRBD1. The CDR3 nucleotides read TGCAGTGCTCGGCCGACAGGGCCCTACAATGAGCAGTTCTTC. It specifies CSARPTGPYNEQFF.